This TCR beta chain was captured by sequencing in a study of blood T cells in healthy people across ages. The CDR3 loop spans 14 amino acids. V shed 3 bases and J shed 6 bases, with 14 bases lying between them. The germline V gene encodes CDR1 SEHNR and CDR2 FQNEAQ (reference sequence). It was with a sample-barcoded 5' primer and a J-beta primer mix that a second PCR of about 6 to 12 cycles was run. TCRdb reprocessed the 5' RACE reads with MiXCR, giving one entry per CDR3 protein. In the table there are over 500,000 distinct CDR3 sequences, about 28% of which are singletons. These sequences were also reported in another study, on T cells of mothers and their children.

The TCR was taken from a boy aged 2 to 10 in good health. Sequences were obtained from blood. The genes are TRBV7-9 and TRBJ2-5, with D possibly TRBD1 on 5 matching bases. The CDR3: CASSFYKGIKTQYF. The CDR3 DNA reads TGTGCCAGCAGCTTTTATAAGGGGATAAAGACCCAGTACTTC. The full variable domain, in which reference TRBV7-9 and TRBJ2-5 provide the parts outside the CDR3, is DTGVSQNPRHKITKRGQNVTFRCDPISEHNRLYWYRQTLGQGPEFLTYFQNEAQLEKSRLLSDRFSAERPKGSFSTLEIQRTEQGDSAMYLCASSFYKGIKTQYFGPGTRLLVL.